The clone carrying this T cell receptor (beta chain) came up a few times. This may come from a read error, since a much larger clone is one base off. The CDR3 contains 15 residues. The trim removed 6 bases at V and 2 bases at J, leaving 7 bases unmatched. From germline, CDR1 is LNHDA and CDR2 SQIVND (reference sequence). The sample originates from a study of kidney transplant recipient with SARS-CoV-2 infection. TCRdb processed the reads anew with MiXCR; each CDR3 protein has one entry. This table has under 250,000 distinct CDR3 sequences, around 30% appearing once. Sequenced material: a blood sample, taken at baseline and between days 110 and 120 from a kidney transplant recipient. The rearrangement uses TRBV19 and TRBJ2-1, with 7 bases lining up with TRBD1. The clonotype comes from a male patient in his thirties who had COVID-19 and was a kidney transplant recipient. Some of the T cells may derive from the graft donor. The CDR3 protein is CASSGEGAPYNEQFF. DNA for the CDR3: TGTGCCAGTAGCGGCGAGGGGGCCCCCTACAATGAGCAGTTCTTC.